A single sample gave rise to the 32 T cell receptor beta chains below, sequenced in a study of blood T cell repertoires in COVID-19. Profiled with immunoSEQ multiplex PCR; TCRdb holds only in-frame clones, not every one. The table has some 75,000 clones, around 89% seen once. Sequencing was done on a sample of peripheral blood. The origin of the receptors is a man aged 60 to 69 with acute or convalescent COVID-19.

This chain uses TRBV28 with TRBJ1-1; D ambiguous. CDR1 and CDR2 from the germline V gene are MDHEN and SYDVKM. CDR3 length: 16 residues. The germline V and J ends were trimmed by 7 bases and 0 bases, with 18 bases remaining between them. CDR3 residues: CASTPPGRFMNTEAFF. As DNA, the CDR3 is TGTGCCAGCACTCCACCTGGGAGGTTCATGAACACTGAAGCTTTCTTT.

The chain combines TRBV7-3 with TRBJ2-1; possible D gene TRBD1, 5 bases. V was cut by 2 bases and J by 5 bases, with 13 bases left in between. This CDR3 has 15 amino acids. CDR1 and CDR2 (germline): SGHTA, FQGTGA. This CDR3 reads CASSLGPGLNNEQFF. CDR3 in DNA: TGTGCCAGCAGCTTAGGTCCAGGGTTAAACAATGAGCAGTTCTTC.

In DNA, the CDR3 is TGTGCCATCAGGGGACAGGGCTCCTACAATGAGCAGTTCTTC. Translated: CAIRGQGSYNEQFF. The rearrangement uses TRBV10-3 and TRBJ2-1; 9 bases are a match to TRBD1. This CDR3 is built from 14 residues. The V gene end was trimmed by 6 bases and the J gene end by 0 bases; junction bases not matched to a gene: 0. The germline gives CDR1 ENHRY, CDR2 SYGVKD.

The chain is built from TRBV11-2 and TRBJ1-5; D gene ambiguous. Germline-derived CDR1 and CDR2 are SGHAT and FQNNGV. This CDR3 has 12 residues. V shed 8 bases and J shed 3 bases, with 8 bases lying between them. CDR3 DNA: TGTGCCAGCTCTGACACCAATCAGCCCCAGCATTTT. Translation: CASSDTNQPQHF.

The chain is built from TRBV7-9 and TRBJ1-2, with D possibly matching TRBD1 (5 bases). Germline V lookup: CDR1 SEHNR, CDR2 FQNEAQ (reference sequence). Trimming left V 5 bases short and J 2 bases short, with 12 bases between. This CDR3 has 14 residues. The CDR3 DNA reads TGTGCCAGCAGCCTCTCGGGGGGGAACTATGGCTACACCTTC. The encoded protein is CASSLSGGNYGYTF.

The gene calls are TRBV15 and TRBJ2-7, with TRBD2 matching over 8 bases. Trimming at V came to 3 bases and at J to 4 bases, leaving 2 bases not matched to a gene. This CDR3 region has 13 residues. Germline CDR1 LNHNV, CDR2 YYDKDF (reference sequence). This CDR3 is CATSRERGYEQYF. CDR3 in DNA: TGTGCCACCAGCAGGGAGCGGGGGTACGAGCAGTACTTC.

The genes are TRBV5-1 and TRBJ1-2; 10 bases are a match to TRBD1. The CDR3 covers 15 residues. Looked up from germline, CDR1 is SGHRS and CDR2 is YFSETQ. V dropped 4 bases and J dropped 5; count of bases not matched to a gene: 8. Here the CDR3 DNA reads TGCGCCAGCAGCCTCGGGACAGGGGCTATGTATGGCTACACCTTC. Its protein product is CASSLGTGAMYGYTF.

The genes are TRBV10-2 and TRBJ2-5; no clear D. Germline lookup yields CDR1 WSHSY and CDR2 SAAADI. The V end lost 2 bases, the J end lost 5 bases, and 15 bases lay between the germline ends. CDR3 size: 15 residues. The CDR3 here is CASSEARSDDETQYF. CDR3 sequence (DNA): TGCGCCAGCAGTGAGGCCCGCAGCGATGACGAGACCCAGTACTTC.

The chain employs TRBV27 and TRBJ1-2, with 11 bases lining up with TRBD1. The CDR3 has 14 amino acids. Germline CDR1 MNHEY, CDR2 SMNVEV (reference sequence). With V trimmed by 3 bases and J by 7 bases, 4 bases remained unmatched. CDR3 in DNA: TGTGCCAGCAGTTTGGACAGGGGGCAGGGTGGCTACACCTTC. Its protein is CASSLDRGQGGYTF.

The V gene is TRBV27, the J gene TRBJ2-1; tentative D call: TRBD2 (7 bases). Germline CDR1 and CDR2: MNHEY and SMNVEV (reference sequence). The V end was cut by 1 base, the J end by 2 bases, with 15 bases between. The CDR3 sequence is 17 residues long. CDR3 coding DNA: TGTGCCAGCAGTTTATTCGTCAGGGGAGGGGCCTACAATGAGCAGTTCTTC. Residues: CASSLFVRGGAYNEQFF.

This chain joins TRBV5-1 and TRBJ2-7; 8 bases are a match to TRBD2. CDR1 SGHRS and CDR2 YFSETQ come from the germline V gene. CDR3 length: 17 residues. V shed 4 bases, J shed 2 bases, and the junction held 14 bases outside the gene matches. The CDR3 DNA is TGCGCCAGCAGCGGAGCGGTGGCGGGGGGCCATCCCTACGAGCAGTACTTC. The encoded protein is CASSGAVAGGHPYEQYF.

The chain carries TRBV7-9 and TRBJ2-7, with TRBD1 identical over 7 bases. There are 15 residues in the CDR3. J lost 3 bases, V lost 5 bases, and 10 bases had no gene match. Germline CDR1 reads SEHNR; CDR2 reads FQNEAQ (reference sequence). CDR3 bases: TGTGCCAGCAGCGAAGGGGACAGAGACAACTACGAGCAGTACTTC. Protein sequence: CASSEGDRDNYEQYF. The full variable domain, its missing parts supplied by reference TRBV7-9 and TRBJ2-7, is DTGVSQNPRHKITKRGQNVTFRCDPISEHNRLYWYRQTLGQGPEFLTYFQNEAQLEKSRLLSDRFSAERPKGSFSTLEIQRTEQGDSAMYLCASSEGDRDNYEQYFGPGTRLTVT.

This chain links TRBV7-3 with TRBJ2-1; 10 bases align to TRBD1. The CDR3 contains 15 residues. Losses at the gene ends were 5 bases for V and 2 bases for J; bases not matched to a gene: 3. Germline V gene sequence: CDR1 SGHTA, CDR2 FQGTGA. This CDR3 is CASSMTGGAYNEQFF. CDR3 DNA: TGTGCCAGCAGCATGACAGGGGGCGCCTACAATGAGCAGTTCTTC.

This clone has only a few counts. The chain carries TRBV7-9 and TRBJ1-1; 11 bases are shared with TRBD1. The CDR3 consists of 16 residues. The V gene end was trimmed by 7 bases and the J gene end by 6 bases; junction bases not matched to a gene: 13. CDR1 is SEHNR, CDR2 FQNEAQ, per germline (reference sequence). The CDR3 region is CASITPPGQGVPEAFF. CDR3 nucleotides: TGTGCCAGCATCACCCCACCGGGACAGGGGGTGCCTGAAGCTTTCTTT.

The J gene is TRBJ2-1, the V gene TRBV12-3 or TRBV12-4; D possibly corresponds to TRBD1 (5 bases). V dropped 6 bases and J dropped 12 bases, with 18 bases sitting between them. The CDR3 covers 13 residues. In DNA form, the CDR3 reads TGTGCCAGCAGCGATACTAATGCAAGGGGGCAGTTCTTC. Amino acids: CASSDTNARGQFF.

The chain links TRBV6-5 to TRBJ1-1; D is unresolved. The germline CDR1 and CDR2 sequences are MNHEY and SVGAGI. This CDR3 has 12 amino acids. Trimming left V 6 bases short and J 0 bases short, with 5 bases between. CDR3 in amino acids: CASREMNTEAFF. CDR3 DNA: TGTGCCAGCAGGGAGATGAACACTGAAGCTTTCTTT.

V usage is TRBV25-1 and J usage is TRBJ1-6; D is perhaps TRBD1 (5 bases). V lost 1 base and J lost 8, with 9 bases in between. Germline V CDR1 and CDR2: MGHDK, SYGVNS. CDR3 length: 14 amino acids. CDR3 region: CASSEWGGDSPLHF. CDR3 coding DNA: TGTGCCAGCAGTGAATGGGGGGGGGATTCACCCCTCCACTTT.

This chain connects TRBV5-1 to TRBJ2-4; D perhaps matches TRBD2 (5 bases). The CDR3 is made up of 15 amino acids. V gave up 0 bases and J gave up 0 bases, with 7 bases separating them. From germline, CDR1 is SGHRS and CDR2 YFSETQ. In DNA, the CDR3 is TGCGCCAGCAGCTTGGGAGGGTTAGCCAAAAACATTCAGTACTTC. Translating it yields CASSLGGLAKNIQYF.

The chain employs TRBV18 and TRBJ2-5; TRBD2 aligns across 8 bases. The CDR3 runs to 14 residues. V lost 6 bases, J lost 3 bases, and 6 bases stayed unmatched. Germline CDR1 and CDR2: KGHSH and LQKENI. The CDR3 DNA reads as TGTGCCAGCTCGCCGGGACTAGTCAAAGAGACCCAGTACTTC. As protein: CASSPGLVKETQYF. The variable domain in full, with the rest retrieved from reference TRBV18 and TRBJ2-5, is NAGVMQNPRHLVRRRGQEARLRCSPMKGHSHVYWYRQLPEEGLKFMVYLQKENIIDESGMPKERFSAEFPKEGPSILRIQQVVRGDSAAYFCASSPGLVKETQYFGPGTRLLVL.

This chain's CDR3 is CASGSGNQETQYF. CDR3 in DNA: TGCGCCAGCGGTAGCGGTAACCAAGAGACCCAGTACTTC. J is TRBJ2-5 and V is TRBV5-1, with D maybe TRBD2 (6 bases). Trimming stripped 7 bases from V and 0 bases from J, with 10 bases between. The CDR3 has 13 amino acids. The V gene's germline CDR1 is SGHRS and CDR2 YFSETQ.

The CDR3 nucleotides are TGTGCCAGCAGCTTAACATCACAGTCAACTAATGAAAAACTGTTTTTT. Residues: CASSLTSQSTNEKLFF. The chain recombines TRBV7-2 with TRBJ1-4; D not resolved. The CDR3 is made up of 16 amino acids. In germline, CDR1 is SGHTA, CDR2 FQGNSA. V gave up 2 bases and J gave up 0 bases, with 10 bases separating them.

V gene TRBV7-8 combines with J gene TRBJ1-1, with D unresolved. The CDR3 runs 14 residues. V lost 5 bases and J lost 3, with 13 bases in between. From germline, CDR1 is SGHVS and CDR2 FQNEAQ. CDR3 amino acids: CASSPILRDTEAFF. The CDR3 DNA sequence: TGTGCCAGCAGCCCCATTCTTCGGGACACTGAAGCTTTCTTT.

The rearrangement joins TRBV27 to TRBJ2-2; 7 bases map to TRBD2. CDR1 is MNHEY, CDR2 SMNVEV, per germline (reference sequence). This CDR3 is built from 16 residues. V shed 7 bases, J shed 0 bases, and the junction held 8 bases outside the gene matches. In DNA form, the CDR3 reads TGTGCCAGCACCCACTGGGGGGGGTCGAACACCGGGGAGCTGTTTTTT. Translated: CASTHWGGSNTGELFF.

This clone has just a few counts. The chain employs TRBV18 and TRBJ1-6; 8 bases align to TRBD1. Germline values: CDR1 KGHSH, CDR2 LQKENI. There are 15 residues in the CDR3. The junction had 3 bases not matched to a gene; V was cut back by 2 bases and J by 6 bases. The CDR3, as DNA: TGTGCCAGCTCACCAGACAGGGGAGGTAATTCACCCCTCCACTTT. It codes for CASSPDRGGNSPLHF.

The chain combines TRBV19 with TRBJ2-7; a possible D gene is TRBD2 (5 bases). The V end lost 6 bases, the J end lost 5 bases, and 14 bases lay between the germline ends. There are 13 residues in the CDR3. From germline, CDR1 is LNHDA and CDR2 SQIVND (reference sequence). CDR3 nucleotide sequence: TGTGCCAGTAGGGGCGATACGAGGGACGAGCAGTACTTC. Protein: CASRGDTRDEQYF.

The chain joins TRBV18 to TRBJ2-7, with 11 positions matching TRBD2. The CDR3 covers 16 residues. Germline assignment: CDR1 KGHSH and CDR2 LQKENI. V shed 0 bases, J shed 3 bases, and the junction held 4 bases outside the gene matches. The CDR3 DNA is TGTGCCAGCTCACCACCGTTACTAGCGGGGGACTACGAGCAGTACTTC. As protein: CASSPPLLAGDYEQYF.

The CDR3 protein is CASSQGEGLAGNYEQYF. The CDR3 region has the DNA TGCGCCAGCAGCCAAGGAGAGGGACTAGCGGGAAACTACGAGCAGTACTTC. V usage is TRBV4-1 and J usage is TRBJ2-7, with 13 bases that match TRBD2. The trim removed 1 base at V and 3 bases at J, leaving 6 bases unmatched. CDR1 MGHRA and CDR2 YSYEKL come from the germline V gene. The CDR3 contains 17 residues.

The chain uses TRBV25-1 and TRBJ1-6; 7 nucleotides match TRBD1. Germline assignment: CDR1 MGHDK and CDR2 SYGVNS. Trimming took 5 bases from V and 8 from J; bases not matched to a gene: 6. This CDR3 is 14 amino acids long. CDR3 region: CASSNYRGDSPLHF. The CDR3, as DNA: TGTGCCAGCAGTAATTACAGGGGTGATTCACCCCTCCACTTT.

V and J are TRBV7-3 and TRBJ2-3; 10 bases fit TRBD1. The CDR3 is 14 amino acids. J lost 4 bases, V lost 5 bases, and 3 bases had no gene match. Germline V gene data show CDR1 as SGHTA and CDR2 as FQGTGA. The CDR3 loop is CASSQDRGADTQYF. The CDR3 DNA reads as TGTGCCAGCAGCCAGGACAGGGGGGCAGATACGCAGTATTTT. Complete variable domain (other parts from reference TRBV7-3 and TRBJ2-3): GAGVSQTPSNKVTEKGKYVELRCDPISGHTALYWYRQSLGQGPEFLIYFQGTGAADDSGLPNDRFFAVRPEGSVSTLKIQRTERGDSAVYLCASSQDRGADTQYFGPGTRLTVL.

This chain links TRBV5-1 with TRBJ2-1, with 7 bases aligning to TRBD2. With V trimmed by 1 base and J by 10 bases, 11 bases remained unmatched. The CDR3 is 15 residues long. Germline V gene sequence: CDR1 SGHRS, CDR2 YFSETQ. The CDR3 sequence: CASSLLSSGLREQFF. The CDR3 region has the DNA TGCGCCAGCAGCTTGTTGTCTAGCGGCCTGCGAGAGCAGTTCTTC.

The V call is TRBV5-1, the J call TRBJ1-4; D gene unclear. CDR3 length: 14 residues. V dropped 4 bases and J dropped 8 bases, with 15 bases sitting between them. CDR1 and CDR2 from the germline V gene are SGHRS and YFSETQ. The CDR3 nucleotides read TGCGCCAGCAGCCGTGTGGGAGATCGGGAAAAACTGTTTTTT. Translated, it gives CASSRVGDREKLFF.

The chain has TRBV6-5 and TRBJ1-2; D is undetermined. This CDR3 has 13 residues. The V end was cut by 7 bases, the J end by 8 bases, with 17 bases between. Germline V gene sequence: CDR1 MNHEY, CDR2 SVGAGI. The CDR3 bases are TGTGCCAGCACTCCGTGGGGAGTTGACGGCTACACCTTC. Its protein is CASTPWGVDGYTF.